This entry lists 2 T cell receptor beta chains sequenced from one sample in a study of T cells and copy number aberrations in small-cell lung cancer. Profiling relied on immunoSEQ multiplex PCR, and the TCRdb table lists in-frame clones only, not all of them. The sample holds about 1,600 clones, about 83% seen once. Material for sequencing was normal tissue next to the tumor. The receptors stem from a man aged 55-75 years with small cell lung cancer.

The chain couples TRBV28 to TRBJ1-1; maybe TRBD1 (5 bases). Trimming stripped 3 bases from V and 8 bases from J, with 10 bases between. The germline V gene has CDR1 MDHEN and CDR2 SYDVKM. The CDR3 contains 12 residues. The chain's CDR3 is CASSFYRGEAFF. The CDR3 DNA reads as TGTGCCAGCAGTTTTTATAGGGGAGAAGCTTTCTTT.

This rearrangement joins TRBV19 to TRBJ2-7, with 8 bases fitting TRBD2. Germline CDR1 LNHDA, CDR2 SQIVND (reference sequence). The CDR3 length is 15 residues. Unmatched junction bases numbered 9, after V lost 5 bases and J lost 3 bases. CDR3 residues: CASSLLAEKGYEQYF. The CDR3, as DNA: TGTGCCAGTAGTTTACTAGCGGAAAAGGGCTACGAGCAGTACTTC.